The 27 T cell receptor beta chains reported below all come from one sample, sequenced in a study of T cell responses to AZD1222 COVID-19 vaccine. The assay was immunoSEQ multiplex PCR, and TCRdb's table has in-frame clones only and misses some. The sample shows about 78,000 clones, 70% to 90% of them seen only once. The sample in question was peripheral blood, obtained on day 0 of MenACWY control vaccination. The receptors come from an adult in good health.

In DNA, the CDR3 is TGTGCCACCCAGAGGGGGTACGAGCAGTACTTC. This codes for CATQRGYEQYF. The genes are TRBV6-5 and TRBJ2-7; TRBD1 might be the D (6 bases). Germline CDR1 MNHEY, CDR2 SVGAGI. The CDR3 is made up of 11 amino acids. The V end lost 10 bases, the J end lost 4 bases, and 11 bases lay between the germline ends.

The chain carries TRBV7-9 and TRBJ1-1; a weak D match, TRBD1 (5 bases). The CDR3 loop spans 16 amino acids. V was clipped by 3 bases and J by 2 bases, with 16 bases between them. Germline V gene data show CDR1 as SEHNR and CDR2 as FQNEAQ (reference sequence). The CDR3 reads CASSFLQGRGNTEAFF. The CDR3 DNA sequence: TGTGCCAGCAGCTTCCTCCAGGGTAGAGGAAACACTGAAGCTTTCTTT.

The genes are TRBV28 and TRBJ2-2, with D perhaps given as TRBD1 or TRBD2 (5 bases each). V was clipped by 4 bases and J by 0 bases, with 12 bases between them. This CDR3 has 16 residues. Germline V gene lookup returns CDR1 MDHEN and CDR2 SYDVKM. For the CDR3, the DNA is TGTGCCAGCAGTTCGCCGGGACCCTCGAACACCGGGGAGCTGTTTTTT. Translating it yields CASSSPGPSNTGELFF.

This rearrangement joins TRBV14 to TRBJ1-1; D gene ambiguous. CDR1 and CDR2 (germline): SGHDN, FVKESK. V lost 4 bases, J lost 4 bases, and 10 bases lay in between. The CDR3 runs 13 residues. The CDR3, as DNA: TGTGCCAGCAGCCTTACCCCCAGCACTGAAGCTTTCTTT. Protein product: CASSLTPSTEAFF.

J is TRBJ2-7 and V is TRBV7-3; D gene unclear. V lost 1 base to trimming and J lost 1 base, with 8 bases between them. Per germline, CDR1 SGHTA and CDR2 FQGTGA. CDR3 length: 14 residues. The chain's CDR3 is CASSLISMSYEQYF. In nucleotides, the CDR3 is TGTGCCAGCAGCTTAATTTCGATGTCCTACGAGCAGTACTTC.

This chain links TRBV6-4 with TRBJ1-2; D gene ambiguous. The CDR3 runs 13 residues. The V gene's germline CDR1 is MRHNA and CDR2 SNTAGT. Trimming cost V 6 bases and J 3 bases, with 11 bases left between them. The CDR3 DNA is TGTGCCAGCAGCCCAGGACGGCACTATGGCTACACCTTC. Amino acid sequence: CASSPGRHYGYTF.

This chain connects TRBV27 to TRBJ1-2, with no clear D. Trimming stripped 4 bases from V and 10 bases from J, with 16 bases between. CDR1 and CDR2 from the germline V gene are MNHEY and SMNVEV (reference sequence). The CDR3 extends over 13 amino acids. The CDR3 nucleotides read TGTGCCAGCAGTTCCATAGACCTAGGTGACTACACCTTC. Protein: CASSSIDLGDYTF.

The CDR3 nucleotides are TGTGCCAGCAGCCAACCAGACCAGGGGTCGGGCACGCAGTATTTT. This encodes CASSQPDQGSGTQYF. This rearrangement joins TRBV7-3 to TRBJ2-3; maybe TRBD1 (6 bases). Trimming pared 5 bases from V and 9 bases from J, leaving 21 bases between. CDR3 length equals 15 residues. Per the germline V gene, CDR1 is SGHTA and CDR2 is FQGTGA.

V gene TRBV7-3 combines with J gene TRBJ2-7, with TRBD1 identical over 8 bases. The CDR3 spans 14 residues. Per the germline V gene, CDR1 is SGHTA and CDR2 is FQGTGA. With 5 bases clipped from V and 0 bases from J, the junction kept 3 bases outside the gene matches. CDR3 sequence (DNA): TGTGCCAGCAGCATGACAGGGGCCTCCTACGAGCAGTACTTC. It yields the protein CASSMTGASYEQYF.

The CDR3 DNA sequence: TGCGCCAGCAGTCGGACAGGGGGTGCAACTAATGAAAAACTGTTTTTT. This codes for CASSRTGGATNEKLFF. The chain uses TRBV5-1 and TRBJ1-4; 10 bases are shared with TRBD1. From germline, CDR1 is SGHRS and CDR2 YFSETQ. This CDR3 is built from 16 residues. The V segment lost 5 bases and the J segment 0 bases; nucleotides outside the gene matches: 4.

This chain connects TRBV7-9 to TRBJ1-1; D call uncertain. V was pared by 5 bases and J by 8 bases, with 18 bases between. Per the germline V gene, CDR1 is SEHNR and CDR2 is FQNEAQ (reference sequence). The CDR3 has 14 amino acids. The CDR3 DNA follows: TGTGCCAGCAGCCGATCCCCTCCTCGTTCAGAAGCTTTCTTT. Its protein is CASSRSPPRSEAFF.

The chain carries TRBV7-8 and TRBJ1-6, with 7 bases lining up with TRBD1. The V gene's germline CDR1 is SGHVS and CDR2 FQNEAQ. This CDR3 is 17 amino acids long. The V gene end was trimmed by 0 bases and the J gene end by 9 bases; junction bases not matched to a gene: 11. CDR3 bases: TGTGCCAGCAGCTTAGCGCTGGGTGGAGGGGGCGGTTCACCCCTCCACTTT. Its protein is CASSLALGGGGGSPLHF.

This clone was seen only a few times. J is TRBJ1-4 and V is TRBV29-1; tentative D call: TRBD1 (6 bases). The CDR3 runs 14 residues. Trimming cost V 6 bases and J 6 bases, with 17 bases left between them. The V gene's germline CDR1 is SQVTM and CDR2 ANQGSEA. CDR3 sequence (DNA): TGCAGCGTGAGCAGGGGAATGGTGGATGAAAAACTGTTTTTT. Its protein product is CSVSRGMVDEKLFF.

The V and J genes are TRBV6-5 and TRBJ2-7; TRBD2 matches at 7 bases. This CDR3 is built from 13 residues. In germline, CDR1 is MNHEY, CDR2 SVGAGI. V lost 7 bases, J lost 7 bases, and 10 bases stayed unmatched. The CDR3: CASTGGTSGEQYF. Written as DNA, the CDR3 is TGTGCCAGCACCGGGGGGACCTCGGGGGAGCAGTACTTC.

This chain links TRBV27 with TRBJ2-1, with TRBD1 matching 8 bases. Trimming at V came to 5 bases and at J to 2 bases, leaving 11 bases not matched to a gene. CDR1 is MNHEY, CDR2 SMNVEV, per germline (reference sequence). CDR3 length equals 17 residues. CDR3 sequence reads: CASSLRSGGITYNEQFF. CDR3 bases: TGTGCCAGCAGTCTTCGGTCAGGGGGCATTACCTACAATGAGCAGTTCTTC.

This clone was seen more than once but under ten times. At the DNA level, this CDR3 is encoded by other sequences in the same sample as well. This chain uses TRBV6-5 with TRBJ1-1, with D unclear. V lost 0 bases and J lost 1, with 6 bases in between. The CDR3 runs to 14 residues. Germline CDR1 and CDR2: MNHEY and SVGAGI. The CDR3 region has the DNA TGTGCCAGCAGTTACTCGAGTCCGAACACTGAAGCTTTCTTT. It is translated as CASSYSSPNTEAFF.

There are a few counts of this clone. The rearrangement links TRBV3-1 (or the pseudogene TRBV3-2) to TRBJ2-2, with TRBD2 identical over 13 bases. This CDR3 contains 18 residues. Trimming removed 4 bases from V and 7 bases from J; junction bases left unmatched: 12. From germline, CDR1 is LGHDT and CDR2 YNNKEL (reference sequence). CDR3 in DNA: TGTGCCAGCAGCCCCCCCCGCTTACTAGCGGGGGGGCACGGGGAGCTGTTTTTT. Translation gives CASSPPRLLAGGHGELFF.

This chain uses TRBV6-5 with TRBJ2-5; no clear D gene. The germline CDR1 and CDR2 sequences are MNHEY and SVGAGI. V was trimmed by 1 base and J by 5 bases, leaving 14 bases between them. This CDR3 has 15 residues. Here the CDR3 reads CASSYWLPVGETQYF. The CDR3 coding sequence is TGTGCCAGCAGTTACTGGTTGCCAGTTGGGGAGACCCAGTACTTC.

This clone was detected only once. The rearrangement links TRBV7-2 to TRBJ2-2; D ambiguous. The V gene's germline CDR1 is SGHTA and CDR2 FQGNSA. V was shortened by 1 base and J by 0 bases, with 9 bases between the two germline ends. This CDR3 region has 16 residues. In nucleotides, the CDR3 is TGTGCCAGCAGCTTAGACGCCGGGTCGAACACCGGGGAGCTGTTTTTT. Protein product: CASSLDAGSNTGELFF.

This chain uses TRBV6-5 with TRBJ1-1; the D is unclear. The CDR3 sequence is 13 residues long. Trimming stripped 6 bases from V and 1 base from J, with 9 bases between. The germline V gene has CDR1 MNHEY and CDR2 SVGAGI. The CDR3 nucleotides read TGTGCCAGCAGACTACAGCGGAACACTGAAGCTTTCTTT. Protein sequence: CASRLQRNTEAFF.

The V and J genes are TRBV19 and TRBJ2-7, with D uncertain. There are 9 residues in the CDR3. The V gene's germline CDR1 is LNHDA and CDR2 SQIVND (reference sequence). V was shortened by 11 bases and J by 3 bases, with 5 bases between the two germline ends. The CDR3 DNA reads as TGTGCCCTCCACTACGAGCAGTACTTC. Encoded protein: CALHYEQYF.

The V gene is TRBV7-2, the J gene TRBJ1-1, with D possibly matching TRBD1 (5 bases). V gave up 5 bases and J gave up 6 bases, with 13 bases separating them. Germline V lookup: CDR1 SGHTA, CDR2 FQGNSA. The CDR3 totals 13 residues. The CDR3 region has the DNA TGTGCCAGCAGCCCTTCGGGGGTGGCTGAAGCTTTCTTT. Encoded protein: CASSPSGVAEAFF.

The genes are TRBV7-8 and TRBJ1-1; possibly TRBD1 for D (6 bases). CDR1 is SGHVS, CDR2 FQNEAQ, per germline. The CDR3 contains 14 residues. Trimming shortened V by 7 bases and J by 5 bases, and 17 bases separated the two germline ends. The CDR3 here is CASTVWGGATEAFF. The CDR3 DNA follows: TGTGCCAGCACCGTATGGGGGGGGGCAACTGAAGCTTTCTTT.

The CDR3 loop is CASSFGTGDGYTF. CDR3 DNA sequence: TGTGCCAGCAGCTTTGGGACAGGGGATGGCTACACCTTC. The chain couples TRBV7-9 to TRBJ1-2, with 10 positions matching TRBD1. The CDR3 is 13 amino acids. The ends lost 3 bases at V and 6 bases at J; junction bases unmatched: 1. Germline CDR1 and CDR2: SEHNR and FQNEAQ (reference sequence).

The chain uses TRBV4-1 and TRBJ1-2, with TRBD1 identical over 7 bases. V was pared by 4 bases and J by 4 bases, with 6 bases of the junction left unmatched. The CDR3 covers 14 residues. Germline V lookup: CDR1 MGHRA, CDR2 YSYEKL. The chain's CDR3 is CASSRTGVLYGYTF. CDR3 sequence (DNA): TGCGCCAGCAGCCGCACAGGGGTCCTCTATGGCTACACCTTC.

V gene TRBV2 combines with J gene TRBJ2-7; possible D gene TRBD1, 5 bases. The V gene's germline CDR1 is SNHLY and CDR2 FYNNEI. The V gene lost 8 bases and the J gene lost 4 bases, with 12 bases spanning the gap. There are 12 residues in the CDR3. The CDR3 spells CASSVSGYEQYF. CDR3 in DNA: TGTGCCAGCTCAGTCTCAGGGTACGAGCAGTACTTC.

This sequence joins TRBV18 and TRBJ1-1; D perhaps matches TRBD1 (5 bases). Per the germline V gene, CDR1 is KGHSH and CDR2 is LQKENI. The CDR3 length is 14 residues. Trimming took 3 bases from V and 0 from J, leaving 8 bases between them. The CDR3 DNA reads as TGTGCCAGCTCACCCAGGGCGCTGAACACTGAAGCTTTCTTT. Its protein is CASSPRALNTEAFF. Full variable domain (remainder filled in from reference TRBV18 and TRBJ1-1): NAGVMQNPRHLVRRRGQEARLRCSPMKGHSHVYWYRQLPEEGLKFMVYLQKENIIDESGMPKERFSAEFPKEGPSILRIQQVVRGDSAAYFCASSPRALNTEAFFGQGTRLTVV.